The present T cell receptor beta chain was sequenced within a study of blood T cell repertoires in COVID-19. Data came from immunoSEQ multiplex PCR; TCRdb stores just in-frame clones and leaves some out. Here the sample spans about 170,000 clones, roughly 81% being singletons. The sequencing sample was made of peripheral blood. This receptor was taken from a man aged 35-49 years who had recovered from COVID-19.

The CDR3 region is CAISDPGTSGLGNQPQHF. The CDR3 coding sequence is TGTGCCATCAGCGACCCCGGGACAAGTGGTTTGGGCAATCAGCCCCAGCATTTT. The chain has TRBV10-3 and TRBJ1-5, with D possibly TRBD1 on 6 matching bases. Germline V gene lookup returns CDR1 ENHRY and CDR2 SYGVKD. CDR3 length: 18 residues. V was clipped by 6 bases and J by 2 bases, with 23 bases between them.